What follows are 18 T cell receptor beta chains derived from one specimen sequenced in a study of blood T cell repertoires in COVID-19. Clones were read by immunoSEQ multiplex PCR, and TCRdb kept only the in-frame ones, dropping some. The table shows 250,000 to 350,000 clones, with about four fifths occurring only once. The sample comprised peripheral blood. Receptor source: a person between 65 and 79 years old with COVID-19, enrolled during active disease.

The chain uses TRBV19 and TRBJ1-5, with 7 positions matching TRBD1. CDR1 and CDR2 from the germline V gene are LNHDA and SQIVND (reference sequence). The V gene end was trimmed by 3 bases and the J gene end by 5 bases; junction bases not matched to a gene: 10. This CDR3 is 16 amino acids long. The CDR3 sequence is CASSIPGGFGDQPQHF. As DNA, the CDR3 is TGTGCCAGTAGTATCCCAGGGGGATTTGGAGATCAGCCCCAGCATTTT.

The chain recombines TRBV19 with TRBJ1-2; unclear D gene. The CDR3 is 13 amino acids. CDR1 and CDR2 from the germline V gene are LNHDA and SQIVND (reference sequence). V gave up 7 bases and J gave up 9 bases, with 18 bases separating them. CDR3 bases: TGTGCCAGTAAAGAACGGCAGGTCAAAAGCTACACCTTC. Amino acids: CASKERQVKSYTF.

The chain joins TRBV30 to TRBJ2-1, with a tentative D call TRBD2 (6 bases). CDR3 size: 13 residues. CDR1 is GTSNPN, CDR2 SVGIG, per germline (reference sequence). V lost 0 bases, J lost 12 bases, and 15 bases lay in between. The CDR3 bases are TGTGCCTGGAGTGTACGTCCGGGAGTAGGGCAGTTCTTC. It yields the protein CAWSVRPGVGQFF.

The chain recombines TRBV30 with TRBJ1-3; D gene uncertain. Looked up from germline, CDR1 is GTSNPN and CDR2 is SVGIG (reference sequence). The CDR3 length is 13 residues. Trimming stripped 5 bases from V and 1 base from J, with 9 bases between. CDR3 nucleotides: TGTGCCTGGGCTAAGAATTCTGGAAACACCATATATTTT. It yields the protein CAWAKNSGNTIYF.

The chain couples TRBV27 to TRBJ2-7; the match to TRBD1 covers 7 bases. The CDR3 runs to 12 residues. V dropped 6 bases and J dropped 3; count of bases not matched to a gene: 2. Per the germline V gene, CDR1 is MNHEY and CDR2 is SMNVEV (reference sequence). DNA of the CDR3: TGTGCCAGCAGGGACAGGTACTACGAGCAGTACTTC. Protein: CASRDRYYEQYF.

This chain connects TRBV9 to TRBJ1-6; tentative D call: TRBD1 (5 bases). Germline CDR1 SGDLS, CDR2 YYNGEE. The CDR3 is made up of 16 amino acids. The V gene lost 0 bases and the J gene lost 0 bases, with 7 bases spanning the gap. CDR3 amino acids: CASSVGQSSYNSPLHF. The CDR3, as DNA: TGTGCCAGCAGCGTAGGACAGAGCTCCTATAATTCACCCCTCCACTTT.

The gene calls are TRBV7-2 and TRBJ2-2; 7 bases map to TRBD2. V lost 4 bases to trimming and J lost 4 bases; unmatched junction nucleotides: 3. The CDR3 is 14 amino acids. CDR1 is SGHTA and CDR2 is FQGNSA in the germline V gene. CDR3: CASSSGGITGELFF. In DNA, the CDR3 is TGTGCCAGCAGCTCGGGGGGAATCACCGGGGAGCTGTTTTTT.

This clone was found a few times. CDR3 sequence (DNA): TGTGCCAGCAGTTTGCAGGGTCGGTATGGCTACACCTTC. It is translated as CASSLQGRYGYTF. V usage is TRBV28 and J usage is TRBJ1-2; D perhaps matches TRBD1 (5 bases). Trimming removed 3 bases from V and 5 bases from J, with 10 bases in between. The CDR3 has 13 amino acids. Per the germline V gene, CDR1 is MDHEN and CDR2 is SYDVKM.

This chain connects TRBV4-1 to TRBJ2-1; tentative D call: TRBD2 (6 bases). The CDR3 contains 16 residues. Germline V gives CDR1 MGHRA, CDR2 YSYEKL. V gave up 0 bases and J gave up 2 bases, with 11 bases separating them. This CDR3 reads CASSQDRRGTYNEQFF. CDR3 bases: TGCGCCAGCAGCCAAGATCGTCGCGGGACCTACAATGAGCAGTTCTTC.

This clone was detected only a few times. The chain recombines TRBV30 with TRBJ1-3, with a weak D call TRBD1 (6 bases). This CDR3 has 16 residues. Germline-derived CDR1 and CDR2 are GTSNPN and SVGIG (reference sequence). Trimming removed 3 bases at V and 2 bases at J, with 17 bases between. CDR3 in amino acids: CAWRPAFGTPGNTIYF. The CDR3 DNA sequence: TGTGCCTGGAGGCCCGCTTTCGGGACACCTGGAAACACCATATATTTT.

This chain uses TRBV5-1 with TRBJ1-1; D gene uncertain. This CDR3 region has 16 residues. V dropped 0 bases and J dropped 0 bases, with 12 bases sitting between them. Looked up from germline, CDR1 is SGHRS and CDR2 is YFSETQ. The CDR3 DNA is TGCGCCAGCAGCTTGGATGCTAACCTTATGAACACTGAAGCTTTCTTT. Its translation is CASSLDANLMNTEAFF.

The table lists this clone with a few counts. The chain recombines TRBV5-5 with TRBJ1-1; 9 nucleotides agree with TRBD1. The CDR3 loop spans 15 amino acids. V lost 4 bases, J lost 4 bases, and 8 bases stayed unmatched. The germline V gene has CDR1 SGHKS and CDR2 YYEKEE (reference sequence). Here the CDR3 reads CASSHNTGGGTEAFF. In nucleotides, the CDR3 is TGTGCCAGCAGCCATAATACAGGGGGCGGCACTGAAGCTTTCTTT.

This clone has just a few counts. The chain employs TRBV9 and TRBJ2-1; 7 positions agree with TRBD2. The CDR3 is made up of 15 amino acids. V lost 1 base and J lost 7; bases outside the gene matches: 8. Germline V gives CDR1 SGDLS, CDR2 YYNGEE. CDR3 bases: TGTGCCAGCAGCGTAACCGCGGGGGTCACGAATGAGCAGTTCTTC. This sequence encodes CASSVTAGVTNEQFF.

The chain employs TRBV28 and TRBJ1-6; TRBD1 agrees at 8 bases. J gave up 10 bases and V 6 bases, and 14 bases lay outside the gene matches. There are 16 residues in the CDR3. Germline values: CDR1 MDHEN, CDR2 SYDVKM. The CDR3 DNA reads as TGTGCCAGCAGCCTTATTTCCGGGACAGGTCGATCACCCCTCCACTTT. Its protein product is CASSLISGTGRSPLHF.

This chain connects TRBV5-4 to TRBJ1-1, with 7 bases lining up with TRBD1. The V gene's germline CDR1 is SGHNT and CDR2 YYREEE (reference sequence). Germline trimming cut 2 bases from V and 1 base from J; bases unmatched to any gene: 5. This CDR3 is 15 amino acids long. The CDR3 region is CASSFPGGQNTEAFF. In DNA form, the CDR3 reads TGTGCCAGCAGCTTCCCAGGGGGTCAGAACACTGAAGCTTTCTTT.

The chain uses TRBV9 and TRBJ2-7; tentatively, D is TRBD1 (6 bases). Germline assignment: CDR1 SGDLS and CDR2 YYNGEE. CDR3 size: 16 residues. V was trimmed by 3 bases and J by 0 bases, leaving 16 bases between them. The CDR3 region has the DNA TGTGCCAGCAGCGGGCAACAGGGATACAGCTCCTACGAGCAGTACTTC. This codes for CASSGQQGYSSYEQYF.

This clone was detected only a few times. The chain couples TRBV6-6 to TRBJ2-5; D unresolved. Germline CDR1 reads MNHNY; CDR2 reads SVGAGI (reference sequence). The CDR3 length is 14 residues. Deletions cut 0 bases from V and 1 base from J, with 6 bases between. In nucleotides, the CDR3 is TGTGCCAGCAGTTACTCACGGAGCCAAGAGACCCAGTACTTC. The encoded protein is CASSYSRSQETQYF.

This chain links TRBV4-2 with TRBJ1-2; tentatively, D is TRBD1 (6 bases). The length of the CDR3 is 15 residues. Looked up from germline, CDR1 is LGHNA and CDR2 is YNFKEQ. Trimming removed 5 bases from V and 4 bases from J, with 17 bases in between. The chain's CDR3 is CASSSRERGGYGYTF. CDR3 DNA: TGTGCCAGCAGCTCTCGAGAGAGGGGGGGCTATGGCTACACCTTC.